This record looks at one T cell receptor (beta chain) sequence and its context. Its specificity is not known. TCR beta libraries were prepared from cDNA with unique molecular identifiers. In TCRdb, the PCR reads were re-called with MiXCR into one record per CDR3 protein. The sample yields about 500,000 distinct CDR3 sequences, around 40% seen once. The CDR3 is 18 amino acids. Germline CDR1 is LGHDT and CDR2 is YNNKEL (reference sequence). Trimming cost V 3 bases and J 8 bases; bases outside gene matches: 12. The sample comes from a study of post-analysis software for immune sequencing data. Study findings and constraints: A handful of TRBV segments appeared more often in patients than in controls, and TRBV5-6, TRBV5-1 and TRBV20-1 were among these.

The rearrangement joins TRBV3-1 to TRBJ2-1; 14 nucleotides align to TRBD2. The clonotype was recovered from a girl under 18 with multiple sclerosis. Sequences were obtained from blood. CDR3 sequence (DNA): TGTGCCAGCAGCCATGATTCGGGGACTAGCGGGAGTTGGTATGAGCAGTTCTTC. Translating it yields CASSHDSGTSGSWYEQFF.